This TCR beta chain was profiled in a study of tumor-infiltrating lymphocytes in primary liver carcinoma. On the study more broadly: The study obtained roughly 3.5 to 7.13 million productive TCRbeta reads per sample, similar across tissue types.

Broader study findings: Paired tumor-adjacent and tumor-blood samples overlapped less than tumor region pairs did. Relative to blood, tumors carried a significantly larger fraction of the repertoire in their top 250 clones (p = 0.039).

Unsorted whole blood served as the source of blood RNA, and germline DNA was extracted as well. Before the operation took place, around 4 milliliters of peripheral blood were collected. V trimming: 5 bases; J trimming: 2 bases; junction bases outside the gene matches: 4. The germline V gene encodes CDR1 SEHNR and CDR2 FQNEAQ (reference sequence). This CDR3 is built from 15 residues. Synthesis of TCR beta cDNA was carried out from approximately 470 ng total RNA with a constant-region primer. Libraries of TCR beta came from three nested multiplex PCR rounds with slightly modified ARM-PCR. For around 11 cycles apiece, the opening two PCR rounds ran with TRBV1-TRBV30 forward primers and a C-beta reverse primer. TCRdb used MiXCR to reprocess the multiplex PCR reads, holding one entry per CDR3 protein. The sample lists 300,000 to 400,000 distinct CDR3 sequences; approximately 64% were seen once. Only a few counts were recorded for this clonotype. The antigen is undetermined.

This chain connects TRBV7-9 to TRBJ2-1, with 9 bases lining up with TRBD1. Sequenced: peripheral blood. This receptor was obtained from a man in his forties with primary liver carcinoma and hepatitis B virus infection. This CDR3 is CASSPDRGAYNEQFF. The DNA of the CDR3 is TGTGCCAGCAGCCCAGACAGGGGGGCCTACAATGAGCAGTTCTTC. The full variable domain, completed using reference TRBV7-9 and TRBJ2-1, is DTGVSQNPRHKITKRGQNVTFRCDPISEHNRLYWYRQTLGQGPEFLTYFQNEAQLEKSRLLSDRFSAERPKGSFSTLEIQRTEQGDSAMYLCASSPDRGAYNEQFFGPGTRLTVL.